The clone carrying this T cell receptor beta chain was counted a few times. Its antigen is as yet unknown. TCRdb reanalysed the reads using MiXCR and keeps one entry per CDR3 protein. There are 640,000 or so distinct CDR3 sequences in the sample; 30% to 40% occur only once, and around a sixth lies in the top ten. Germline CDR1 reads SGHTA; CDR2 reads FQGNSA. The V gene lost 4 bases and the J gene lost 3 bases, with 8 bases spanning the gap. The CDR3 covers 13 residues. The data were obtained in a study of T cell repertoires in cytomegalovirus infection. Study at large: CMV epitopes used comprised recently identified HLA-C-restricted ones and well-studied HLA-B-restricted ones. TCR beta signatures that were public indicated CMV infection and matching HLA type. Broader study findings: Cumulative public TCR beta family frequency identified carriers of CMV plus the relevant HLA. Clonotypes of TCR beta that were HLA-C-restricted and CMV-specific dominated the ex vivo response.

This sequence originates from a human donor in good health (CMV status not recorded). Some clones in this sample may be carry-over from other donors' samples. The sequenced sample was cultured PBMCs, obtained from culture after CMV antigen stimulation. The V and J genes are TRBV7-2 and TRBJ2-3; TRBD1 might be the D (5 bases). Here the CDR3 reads CASSWAGTDTQYF. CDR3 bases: TGTGCCAGCAGCTGGGCAGGGACAGATACGCAGTATTTT.